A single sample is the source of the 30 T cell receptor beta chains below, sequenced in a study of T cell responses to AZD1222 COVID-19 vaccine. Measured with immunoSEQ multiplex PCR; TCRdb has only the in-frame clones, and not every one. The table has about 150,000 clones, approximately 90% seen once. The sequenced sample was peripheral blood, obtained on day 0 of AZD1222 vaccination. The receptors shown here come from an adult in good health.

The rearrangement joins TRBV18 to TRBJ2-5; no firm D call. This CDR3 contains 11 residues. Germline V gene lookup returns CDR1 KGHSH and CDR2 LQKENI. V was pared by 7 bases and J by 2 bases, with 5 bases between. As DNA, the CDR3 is TGTGCCAGCTTAAATCAAGAGACCCAGTACTTC. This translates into CASLNQETQYF.

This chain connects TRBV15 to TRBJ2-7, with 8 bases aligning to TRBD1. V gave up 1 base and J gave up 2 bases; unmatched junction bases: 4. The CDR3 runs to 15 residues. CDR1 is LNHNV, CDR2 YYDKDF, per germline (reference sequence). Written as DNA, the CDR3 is TGTGCCACCAGCAGAGGGTCCAGGGGGCCCTACGAGCAGTACTTC. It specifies CATSRGSRGPYEQYF.

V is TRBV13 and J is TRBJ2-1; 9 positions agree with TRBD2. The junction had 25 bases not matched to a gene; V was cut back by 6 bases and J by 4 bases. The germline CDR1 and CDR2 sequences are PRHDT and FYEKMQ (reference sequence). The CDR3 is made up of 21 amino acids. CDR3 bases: TGTGCCAGCAGTCCTACAGGGATATTACTAGAGCGGGAGGTCCCTTACAATGAGCAGTTCTTC. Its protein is CASSPTGILLEREVPYNEQFF.

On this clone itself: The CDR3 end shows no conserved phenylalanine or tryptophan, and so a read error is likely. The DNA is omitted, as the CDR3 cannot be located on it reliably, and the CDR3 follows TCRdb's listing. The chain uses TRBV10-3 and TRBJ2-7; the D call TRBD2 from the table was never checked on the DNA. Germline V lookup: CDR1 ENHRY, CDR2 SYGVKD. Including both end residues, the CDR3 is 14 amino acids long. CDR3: CAISDIGASSGSLL.

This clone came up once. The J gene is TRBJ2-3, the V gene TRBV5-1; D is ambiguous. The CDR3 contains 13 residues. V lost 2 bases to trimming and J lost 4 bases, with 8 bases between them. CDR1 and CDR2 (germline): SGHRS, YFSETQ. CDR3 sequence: CASSLIPSDTQYF. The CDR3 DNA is TGCGCCAGCAGCTTAATTCCCTCAGATACGCAGTATTTT.

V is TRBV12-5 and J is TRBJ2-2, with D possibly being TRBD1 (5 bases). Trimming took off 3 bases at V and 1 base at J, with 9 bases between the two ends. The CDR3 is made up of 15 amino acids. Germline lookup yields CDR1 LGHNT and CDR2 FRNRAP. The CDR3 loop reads CASGLGQGNTGELFF. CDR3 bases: TGTGCTAGTGGTTTAGGGCAGGGGAACACCGGGGAGCTGTTTTTT. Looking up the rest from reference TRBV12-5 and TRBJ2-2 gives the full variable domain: DARVTQTPRHKVTEMGQEVTMRCQPILGHNTVFWYRQTMMQGLELLAYFRNRAPLDDSGMPKDRFSAEMPDATLATLKIQPSEPRDSAVYFCASGLGQGNTGELFFGEGSRLTVL.

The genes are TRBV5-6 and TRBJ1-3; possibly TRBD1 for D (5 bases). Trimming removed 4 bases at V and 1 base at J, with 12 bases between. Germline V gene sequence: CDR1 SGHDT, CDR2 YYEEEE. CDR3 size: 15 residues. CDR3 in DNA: TGTGCCAGCAGCGTAAACCCAGGGTCTGGAAACACCATATATTTT. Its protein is CASSVNPGSGNTIYF.

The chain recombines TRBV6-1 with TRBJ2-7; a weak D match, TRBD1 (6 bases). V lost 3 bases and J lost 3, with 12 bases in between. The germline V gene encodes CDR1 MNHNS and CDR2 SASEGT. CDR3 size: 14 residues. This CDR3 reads CASSEGAEGYEQYF. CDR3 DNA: TGTGCCAGCAGTGAGGGGGCAGAGGGCTACGAGCAGTACTTC.

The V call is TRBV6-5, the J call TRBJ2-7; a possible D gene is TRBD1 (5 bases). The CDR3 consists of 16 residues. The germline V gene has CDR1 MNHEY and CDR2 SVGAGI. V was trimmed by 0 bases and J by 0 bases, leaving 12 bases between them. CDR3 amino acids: CASSYSRQTYSYEQYF. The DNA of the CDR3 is TGTGCCAGCAGTTACTCGAGACAGACTTACTCCTACGAGCAGTACTTC.

In nucleotides, the CDR3 is TGCGCCAGCAGCCTCGGGACAGGGGCGGGCTTAGACACTGAAGCTTTCTTT. This sequence encodes CASSLGTGAGLDTEAFF. The chain links TRBV4-3 to TRBJ1-1; 10 bases agree with TRBD1. The CDR3 totals 17 residues. Looked up from germline, CDR1 is LGHNA and CDR2 is YSLEER. Trimming at V came to 4 bases and at J to 3 bases, leaving 11 bases not matched to a gene.

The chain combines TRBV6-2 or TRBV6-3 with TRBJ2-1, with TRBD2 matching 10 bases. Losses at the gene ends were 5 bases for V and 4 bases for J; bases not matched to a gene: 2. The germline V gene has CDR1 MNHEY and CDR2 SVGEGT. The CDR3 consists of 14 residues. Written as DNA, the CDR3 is TGTGCCAGCAGTGGGACTAGCGAGTACAATGAGCAGTTCTTC. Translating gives CASSGTSEYNEQFF.

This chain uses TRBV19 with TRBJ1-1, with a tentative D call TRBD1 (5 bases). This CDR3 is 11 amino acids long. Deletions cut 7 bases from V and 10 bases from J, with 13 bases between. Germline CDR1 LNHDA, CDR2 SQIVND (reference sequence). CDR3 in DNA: TGTGCCAGTACAGGGTTTGAGGTAGCTTTCTTT. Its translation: CASTGFEVAFF. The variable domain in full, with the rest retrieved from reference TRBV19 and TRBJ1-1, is DGGITQSPKYLFRKEGQNVTLSCEQNLNHDAMYWYRQDPGQGLRLIYYSQIVNDFQKGDIAEGYSVSREKKESFPLTVTSAQKNPTAFYLCASTGFEVAFFGQGTRLTVV.

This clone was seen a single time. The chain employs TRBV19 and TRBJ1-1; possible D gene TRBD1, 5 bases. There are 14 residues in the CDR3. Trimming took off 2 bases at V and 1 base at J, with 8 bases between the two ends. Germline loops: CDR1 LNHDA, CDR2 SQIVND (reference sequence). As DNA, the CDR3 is TGTGCCAGTAGTATACAGGGCCGGAACACTGAAGCTTTCTTT. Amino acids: CASSIQGRNTEAFF.

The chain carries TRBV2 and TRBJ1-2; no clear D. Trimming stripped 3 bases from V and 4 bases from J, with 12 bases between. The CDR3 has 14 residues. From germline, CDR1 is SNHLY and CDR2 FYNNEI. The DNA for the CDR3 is TGTGCCAGCAGTGAGACCGGGCCAAGCTATGGCTACACCTTC. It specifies CASSETGPSYGYTF.

CDR3 sequence: CASEELPGDNEQFF. CDR3 coding DNA: TGTGCCAGCGAAGAGTTGCCGGGAGACAATGAGCAGTTCTTC. V usage is TRBV6-5 and J usage is TRBJ2-1, with D maybe TRBD2 (6 bases). V lost 8 bases to trimming and J lost 5 bases, with 16 bases between them. This CDR3 spans 14 amino acids. CDR1 and CDR2 from the germline V gene are MNHEY and SVGAGI.

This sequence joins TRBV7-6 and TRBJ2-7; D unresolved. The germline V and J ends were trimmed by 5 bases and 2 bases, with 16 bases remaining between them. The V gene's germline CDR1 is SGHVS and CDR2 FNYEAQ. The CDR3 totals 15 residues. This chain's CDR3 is CASSPSPTIPYEQYF. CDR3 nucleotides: TGTGCCAGCAGCCCCTCACCCACTATCCCCTACGAGCAGTACTTC.

The CDR3 coding sequence is TGTGCCAGTAGTCCGGGACTGAACTACGAGCAGTACTTC. Amino acid sequence: CASSPGLNYEQYF. The chain recombines TRBV19 with TRBJ2-7; tentatively, D is TRBD2 (6 bases). V lost 5 bases, J lost 3 bases, and 11 bases lay in between. CDR1 is LNHDA, CDR2 SQIVND, per germline (reference sequence). The CDR3 loop spans 13 amino acids.

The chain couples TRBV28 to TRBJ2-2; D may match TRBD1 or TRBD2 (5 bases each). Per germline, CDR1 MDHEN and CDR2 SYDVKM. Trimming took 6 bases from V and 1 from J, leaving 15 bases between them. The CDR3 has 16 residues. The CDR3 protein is CASSRRDGENTGELFF. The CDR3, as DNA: TGTGCCAGCAGCCGCCGGGACGGGGAGAACACCGGGGAGCTGTTTTTT.

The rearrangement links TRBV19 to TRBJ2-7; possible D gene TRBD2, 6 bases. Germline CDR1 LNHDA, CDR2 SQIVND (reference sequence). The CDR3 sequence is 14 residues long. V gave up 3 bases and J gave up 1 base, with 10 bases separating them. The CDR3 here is CASSIAGPSYEQYF. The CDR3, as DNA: TGTGCCAGTAGTATTGCGGGACCTTCCTACGAGCAGTACTTC.

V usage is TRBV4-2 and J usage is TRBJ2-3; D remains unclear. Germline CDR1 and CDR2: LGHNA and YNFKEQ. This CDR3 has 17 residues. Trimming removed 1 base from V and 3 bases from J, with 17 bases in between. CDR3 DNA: TGTGCCAGCAGCCAAGCCGCCGGAGAGCCTGGGACAGATACGCAGTATTTT. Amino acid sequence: CASSQAAGEPGTDTQYF.

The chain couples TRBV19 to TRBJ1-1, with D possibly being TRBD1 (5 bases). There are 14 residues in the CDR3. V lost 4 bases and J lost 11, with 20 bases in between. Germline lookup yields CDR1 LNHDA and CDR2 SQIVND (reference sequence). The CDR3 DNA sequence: TGTGCCAGTAGTACCCCGGGGGGACGGGGGGTGGCTTTCTTT. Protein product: CASSTPGGRGVAFF.

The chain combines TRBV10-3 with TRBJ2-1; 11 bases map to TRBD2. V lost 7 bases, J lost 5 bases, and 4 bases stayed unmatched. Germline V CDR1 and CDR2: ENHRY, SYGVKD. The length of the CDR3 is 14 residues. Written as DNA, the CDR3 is TGTGCCATCAAAGGGACTAGCGGAAACAATGAGCAGTTCTTC. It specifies CAIKGTSGNNEQFF.

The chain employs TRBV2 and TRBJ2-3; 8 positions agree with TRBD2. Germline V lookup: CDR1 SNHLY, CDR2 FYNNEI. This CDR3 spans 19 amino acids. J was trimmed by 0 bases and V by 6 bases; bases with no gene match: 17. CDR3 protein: CASRKIELADNTSTDTQYF. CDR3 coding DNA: TGTGCCAGCAGAAAAATAGAACTAGCGGACAACACTAGCACAGATACGCAGTATTTT.

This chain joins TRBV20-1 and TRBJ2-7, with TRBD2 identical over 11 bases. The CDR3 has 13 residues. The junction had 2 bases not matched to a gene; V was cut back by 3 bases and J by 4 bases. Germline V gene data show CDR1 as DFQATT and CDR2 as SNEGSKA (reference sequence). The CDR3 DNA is TGCAGTGCTAGTAGCGGGAGGGCGTACGAGCAGTACTTC. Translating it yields CSASSGRAYEQYF.

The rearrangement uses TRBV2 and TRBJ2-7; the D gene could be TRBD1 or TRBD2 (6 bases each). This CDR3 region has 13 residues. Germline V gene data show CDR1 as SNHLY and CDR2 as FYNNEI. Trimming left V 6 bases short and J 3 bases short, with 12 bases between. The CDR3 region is CASRRDKVYEQYF. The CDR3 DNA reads TGTGCCAGCAGGCGGGACAAAGTCTACGAGCAGTACTTC.

CDR3 bases: TGTGCCAGCAGCCAAGAGGGACAGGGGCACACTGAAGCTTTCTTT. It encodes CASSQEGQGHTEAFF. This rearrangement joins TRBV3-1 (or the pseudogene TRBV3-2) to TRBJ1-1; 10 bases are a match to TRBD1. J lost 3 bases, V lost 0 bases, and 1 base had no gene match. Germline values: CDR1 LGHDT, CDR2 YNNKEL (reference sequence). This CDR3 region has 15 residues.

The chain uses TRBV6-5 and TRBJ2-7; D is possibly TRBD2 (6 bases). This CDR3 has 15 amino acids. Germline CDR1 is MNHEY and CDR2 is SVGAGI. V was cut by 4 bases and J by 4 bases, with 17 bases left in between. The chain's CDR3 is CASSSSSGERYEQYF. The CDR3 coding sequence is TGTGCCAGCAGTTCCTCCTCGGGAGAAAGGTACGAGCAGTACTTC.

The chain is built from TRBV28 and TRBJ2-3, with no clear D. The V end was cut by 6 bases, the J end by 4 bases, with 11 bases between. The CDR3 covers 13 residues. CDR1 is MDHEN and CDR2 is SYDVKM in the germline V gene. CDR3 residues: CASSRRRADTQYF. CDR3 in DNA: TGTGCCAGCAGCCGGAGACGGGCAGATACGCAGTATTTT.

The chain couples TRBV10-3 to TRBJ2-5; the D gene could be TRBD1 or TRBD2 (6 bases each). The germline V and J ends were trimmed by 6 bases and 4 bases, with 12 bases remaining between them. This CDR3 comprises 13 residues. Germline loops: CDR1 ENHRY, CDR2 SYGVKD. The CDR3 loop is CAISRGRGETQYF. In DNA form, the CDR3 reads TGTGCCATCAGCCGGGGGCGGGGAGAGACCCAGTACTTC.

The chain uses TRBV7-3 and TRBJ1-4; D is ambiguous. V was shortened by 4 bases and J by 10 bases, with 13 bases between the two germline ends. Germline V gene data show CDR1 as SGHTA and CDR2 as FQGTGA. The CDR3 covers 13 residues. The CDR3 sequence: CASSSDPTGKLFF. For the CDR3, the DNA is TGTGCCAGCAGCTCCGACCCTACGGGAAAACTGTTTTTT.